The 11 T cell receptor beta chains reported below all come from one sample, sequenced in a study of blood T cell repertoires in COVID-19. Clones were read by immunoSEQ multiplex PCR, and TCRdb kept only the in-frame ones, dropping some. Here the sample spans roughly 350,000 clones, roughly nine tenths being singletons. The sequencing sample was made of PBMCs or T cells enriched from blood (not recorded which). These receptors were taken from a woman aged 25 to 39 who had recovered from COVID-19.

The chain uses TRBV7-9 and TRBJ2-7; 7 nucleotides match TRBD1. The CDR3 contains 13 residues. With 5 bases clipped from V and 1 base from J, the junction kept 2 bases outside the gene matches. CDR1 is SEHNR, CDR2 FQNEAQ, per germline (reference sequence). The CDR3: CASSHRGSYEQYF. The CDR3 nucleotides are TGTGCCAGCAGCCACAGGGGATCCTACGAGCAGTACTTC.

This chain links TRBV19 with TRBJ1-2; D is unclear. Germline CDR1 LNHDA, CDR2 SQIVND (reference sequence). Trimming stripped 3 bases from V and 0 bases from J, with 14 bases between. The CDR3 extends over 16 amino acids. Written as DNA, the CDR3 is TGTGCCAGTAGTATGGTTGGTTTTAGCCCTAACTATGGCTACACCTTC. Amino acid sequence: CASSMVGFSPNYGYTF. The variable domain in full, completed from reference TRBV19 and TRBJ1-2, reads DGGITQSPKYLFRKEGQNVTLSCEQNLNHDAMYWYRQDPGQGLRLIYYSQIVNDFQKGDIAEGYSVSREKKESFPLTVTSAQKNPTAFYLCASSMVGFSPNYGYTFGSGTRLTVV.

The chain joins TRBV9 to TRBJ1-6; TRBD1 agrees at 7 bases. Germline values: CDR1 SGDLS, CDR2 YYNGEE. V was clipped by 3 bases and J by 10 bases; unmatched bases: 7. The CDR3 has 14 residues. The CDR3 bases are TGTGCCAGCAGCGAGGGGGCTAAAGGATCACCCCTCCACTTT. Translating gives CASSEGAKGSPLHF.

This clone was found once. The chain links TRBV11-1 to TRBJ2-2; TRBD1 aligns across 7 bases. The germline CDR1 and CDR2 sequences are SGHAT and FQDESV (reference sequence). The CDR3 length is 15 residues. V gave up 6 bases and J gave up 6 bases; unmatched junction bases: 10. In nucleotides, the CDR3 is TGTGCCAGCAGACCCGGCAGGGGGATCGCCGGGGAGCTGTTTTTT. This encodes CASRPGRGIAGELFF.

This clone was detected only once. V usage is TRBV14 and J usage is TRBJ2-1, with a weak D call TRBD1 (5 bases). The CDR3 is 12 residues long. Germline lookup yields CDR1 SGHDN and CDR2 FVKESK. V was cut by 1 base and J by 8 bases, with 6 bases left in between. CDR3 sequence: CASSQAGYEQFF. The CDR3 DNA is TGTGCCAGCAGCCAAGCAGGGTATGAGCAGTTCTTC.

CDR3 sequence reads: CASSLLDRDNSPLHF. The CDR3 DNA reads as TGCGCCAGCAGCCTGTTGGACAGGGATAATTCACCCCTCCACTTT. The chain links TRBV5-1 to TRBJ1-6, with TRBD1 matching over 8 bases. The CDR3 runs 15 residues. J was trimmed by 5 bases and V by 4 bases; bases with no gene match: 5. Germline V gene data show CDR1 as SGHRS and CDR2 as YFSETQ. Using reference TRBV5-1 and TRBJ1-6 for the parts outside the CDR3, the full variable domain is KAGVTQTPRYLIKTRGQQVTLSCSPISGHRSVSWYQQTPGQGLQFLFEYFSETQRNKGNFPGRFSGRQFSNSRSEMNVSTLELGDSALYLCASSLLDRDNSPLHFGNGTRLTVT.

The chain has TRBV4-1 and TRBJ1-3; unclear D gene. V was clipped by 0 bases and J by 1 base, with 10 bases between them. Germline V gene sequence: CDR1 MGHRA, CDR2 YSYEKL. The CDR3 runs to 16 residues. The CDR3 DNA sequence: TGCGCCAGCAGCCAAGAAACGGGGAGTTCTGGAAACACCATATATTTT. Protein: CASSQETGSSGNTIYF.

This clone was observed many times. The rearrangement uses TRBV19 and TRBJ2-3; D possibly corresponds to TRBD1 (5 bases). The CDR3 covers 16 residues. CDR1 is LNHDA, CDR2 SQIVND, per germline (reference sequence). V dropped 1 base and J dropped 0 bases, with 11 bases sitting between them. The CDR3 is CASSIGWGFSTDTQYF. The CDR3 DNA follows: TGTGCCAGTAGTATAGGATGGGGCTTTAGCACAGATACGCAGTATTTT.

This clone has more than one count but fewer than ten. This chain uses TRBV2 with TRBJ1-4; D is possibly TRBD1 (6 bases). V gave up 3 bases and J gave up 8 bases, with 16 bases separating them. This CDR3 contains 15 residues. Germline assignment: CDR1 SNHLY and CDR2 FYNNEI. The CDR3 region is CASSEGAVRGEKLFF. The CDR3 coding sequence is TGTGCCAGCAGTGAGGGGGCGGTACGGGGAGAAAAACTGTTTTTT. The full variable domain, rest sourced from reference TRBV2 and TRBJ1-4, is EPEVTQTPSHQVTQMGQEVILRCVPISNHLYFYWYRQILGQKVEFLVSFYNNEISEKSEIFDDQFSVERPDGSNFTLKIRSTKLEDSAMYFCASSEGAVRGEKLFFGSGTQLSVL.

The chain recombines TRBV18 with TRBJ2-7, with 11 bases fitting TRBD2. Trimming took 3 bases from V and 3 from J; bases not matched to a gene: 7. The CDR3 is 16 amino acids. Germline CDR1 and CDR2: KGHSH and LQKENI. CDR3 coding DNA: TGTGCCAGCTCACCTAGCGGGGGGGCCACCCGCTACGAGCAGTACTTC. Residues: CASSPSGGATRYEQYF.

This chain connects TRBV3-1 (or the pseudogene TRBV3-2) to TRBJ2-1; weak D call: TRBD1 (6 bases). The ends were cut back, 0 bases at V and 2 bases at J, with 17 bases in the middle. The CDR3 is 18 residues long. The V gene's germline CDR1 is LGHDT and CDR2 YNNKEL (reference sequence). CDR3 DNA sequence: TGTGCCAGCAGCCAAGATCTTGGGGCAGGGGATCCCTACAATGAGCAGTTCTTC. It specifies CASSQDLGAGDPYNEQFF.